This TCR beta chain was profiled in a study of T-cell reconstitution after alpha-beta-depleted transplantation in children. Study conclusions and caveats: Where alpha-beta T cells came from about two months after transplant was reportedly several hundred expanded graft clones.

This clonotype was observed a few times. Its cognate antigen is unknown. Germline V gene data show CDR1 as SGHAT and CDR2 as FQNNGV. The ends were cut back, 5 bases at V and 4 bases at J, with 24 bases in the middle. The CDR3 consists of 18 residues. During its preparation, the TCRbeta library received unique molecular identifiers. TCRdb reanalysed the PCR reads using MiXCR and keeps one entry per CDR3 protein. Counted here are over 120,000 distinct CDR3 sequences, about 9% occurring once; the ten biggest clones make up around a sixth. The chain employs TRBV11-2 and TRBJ2-4; the D is unclear. The receptor was isolated from a female patient aged 2-9 years who had a stem cell transplant for congenital amegakaryocytic thrombocytopenia, so the T cells may come from the graft donor. Sequencing was performed on PBMCs, mostly from graft donor cells, taken 180 days after TCRalphabeta/CD19-depleted stem cell transplant. The CDR3: CASSPPWKGSLSKNIQYF. CDR3 coding DNA: TGTGCCAGCAGCCCTCCTTGGAAGGGATCCCTGTCTAAAAACATTCAGTACTTC.